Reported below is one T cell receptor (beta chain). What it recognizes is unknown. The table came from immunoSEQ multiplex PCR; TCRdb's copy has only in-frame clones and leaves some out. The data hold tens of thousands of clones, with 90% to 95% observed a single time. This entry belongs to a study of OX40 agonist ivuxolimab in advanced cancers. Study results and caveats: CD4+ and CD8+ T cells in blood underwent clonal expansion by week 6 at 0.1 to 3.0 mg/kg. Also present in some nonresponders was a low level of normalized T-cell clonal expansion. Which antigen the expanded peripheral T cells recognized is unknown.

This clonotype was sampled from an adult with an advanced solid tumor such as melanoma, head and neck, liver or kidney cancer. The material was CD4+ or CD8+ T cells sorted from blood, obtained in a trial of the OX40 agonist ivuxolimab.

The CDR3 here is CSVVSGRSYEQYF. The CDR3 region has the DNA TGCAGCGTTGTTAGCGGGCGATCCTACGAGCAGTACTTC. The chain employs TRBV29-1 and TRBJ2-7, with TRBD2 matching over 7 bases. V lost 4 bases to trimming and J lost 1 base; unmatched junction nucleotides: 4. CDR3 size: 13 residues. Germline loops: CDR1 SQVTM, CDR2 ANQGSEA.